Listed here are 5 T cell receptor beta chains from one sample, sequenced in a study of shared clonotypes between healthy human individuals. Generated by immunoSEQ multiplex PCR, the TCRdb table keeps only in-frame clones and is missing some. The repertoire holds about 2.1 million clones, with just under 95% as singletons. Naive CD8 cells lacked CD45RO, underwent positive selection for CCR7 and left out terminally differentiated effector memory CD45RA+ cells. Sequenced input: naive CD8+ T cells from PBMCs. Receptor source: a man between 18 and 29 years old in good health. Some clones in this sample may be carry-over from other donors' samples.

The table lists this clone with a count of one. DNA for the CDR3: TGCAGCGCCGTTGGGGAGACCTATGGCTACACCTTC. Translating it yields CSAVGETYGYTF. The gene calls are TRBV29-1 and TRBJ1-2; unclear D gene. V was pared by 7 bases and J by 4 bases, with 13 bases between. The CDR3 is made up of 12 amino acids. CDR1 SQVTM and CDR2 ANQGSEA come from the germline V gene. The full variable domain, its missing parts supplied by reference TRBV29-1 and TRBJ1-2, is SAVISQKPSRDICQRGTSLTIQCQVDSQVTMMFWYRQQPGQSLTLIATANQGSEATYESGFVIDKFPISRPNLTFSTLTVSNMSPEDSSIYLCSAVGETYGYTFGSGTRLTVV.

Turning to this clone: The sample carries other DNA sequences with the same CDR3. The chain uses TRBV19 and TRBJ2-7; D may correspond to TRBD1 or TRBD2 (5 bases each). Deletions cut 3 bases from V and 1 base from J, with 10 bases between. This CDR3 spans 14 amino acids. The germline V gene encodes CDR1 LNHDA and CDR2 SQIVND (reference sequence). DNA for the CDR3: TGTGCCAGTAGTATCGGGGCAGGGTCCTACGAGCAGTACTTC. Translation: CASSIGAGSYEQYF.

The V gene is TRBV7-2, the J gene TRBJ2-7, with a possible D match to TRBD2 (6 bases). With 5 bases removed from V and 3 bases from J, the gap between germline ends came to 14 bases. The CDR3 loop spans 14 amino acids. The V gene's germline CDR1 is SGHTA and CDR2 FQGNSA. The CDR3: CASSPGVGLYEQYF. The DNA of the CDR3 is TGTGCCAGCAGCCCGGGGGTCGGTCTCTACGAGCAGTACTTC.

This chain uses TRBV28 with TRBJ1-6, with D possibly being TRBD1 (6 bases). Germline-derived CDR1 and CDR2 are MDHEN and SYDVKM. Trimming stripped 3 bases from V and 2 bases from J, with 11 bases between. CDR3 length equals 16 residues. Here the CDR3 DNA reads TGTGCCAGCAGTTTGGCAGGGGCTGCCTATAATTCACCCCTCCACTTT. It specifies CASSLAGAAYNSPLHF.

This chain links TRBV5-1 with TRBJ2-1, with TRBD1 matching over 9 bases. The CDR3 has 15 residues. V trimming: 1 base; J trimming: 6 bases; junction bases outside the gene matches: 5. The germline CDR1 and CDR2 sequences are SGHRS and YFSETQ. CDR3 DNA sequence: TGCGCCAGCAGCTTGTCACAGGGGGCCCTCAATGAGCAGTTCTTC. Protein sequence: CASSLSQGALNEQFF.